The clone carrying this TCR beta chain was seen a handful of times. This sample is part of a study of blood T cell repertoires in COVID-19. Across the study: From the United States, Italy and Spain came samples of acute and convalescent COVID-19.

Those enrolled in Seattle joined during active infection and were followed longitudinally afterward. As originally analysed: Estimated nucleated cell counts came from reference gene primer amplification. The data were produced by immunoSEQ multiplex PCR, yet TCRdb's version contains in-frame clones alone and is incomplete. Clonal size and the V and J genes are those of that table, whereas D and trimming came from the DNA. The data show roughly 70,000 clones, roughly 71% seen once. This sequence originates from a man aged 55 to 70 with COVID-19, enrolled during active disease. Sequencing was carried out using peripheral blood.

This CDR3 reads CASQGANTGELFF. Here the CDR3 DNA reads TGTGCCAGCCAGGGGGCGAACACCGGGGAGCTGTTTTTT. This sequence joins TRBV18 and TRBJ2-2; 7 bases fit TRBD1. With 8 bases clipped from V and 0 bases from J, the junction kept 0 bases outside the gene matches. Germline V CDR1 and CDR2: KGHSH, LQKENI. There are 13 residues in the CDR3.